This is a list of T cell receptor beta chains from one sample in a study of CD8+CD57+ T cells in acquired aplastic anemia. TCRdb reprocessed the reads via MiXCR and lists one record per CDR3 protein. The table has 150,000 to 180,000 distinct CDR3 sequences, over 50% seen once. The sequenced sample consisted of sorted CD4+, CD8+, or CD8+CD57+ T cells (not recorded which) from PBMCs. The receptors were gathered from a human donor with aplastic anemia. The CDR3 runs from the conserved cysteine through the conserved F or W. D genes are given only for firm matches. A clone size is listed for some rows: how often the clone was seen (once, few, many), or a class if it is expanded.

abundance	j_gene	d_gene	v_gene	CDR3aa	CDR3nt
NA	TRBJ1-2	NA	TRBV15	CATSRDEGSYGYTF	TGTGCCACCAGCAGAGATGAGGGCAGCTATGGCTACACCTTC
many	TRBJ2-5	TRBD2	TRBV20-1	CSARDLEVAGGAGTQYF	TGCAGTGCTAGAGATCTGGAGGTAGCGGGGGGTGCTGGGACCCAGTACTTC
NA	TRBJ2-5	NA	TRBV12-3/TRBV12-4	CASTQLFRQAEQETQYF	TGTGCCAGCACCCAGTTGTTTAGACAGGCAGAGCAAGAGACCCAGTACTTC
once	TRBJ1-2	NA	TRBV9	CASSSDPGGAYGYTF	TGTGCCAGCAGCTCCGATCCGGGGGGGGCCTATGGCTACACCTTC
NA	TRBJ2-3	TRBD2	TRBV20-1	CSAPPGGGADTQYF	TGCAGTGCTCCCCCCGGGGGAGGGGCAGATACGCAGTATTTT
many	TRBJ1-1	NA	TRBV5-5	CASSLAGGPTEAFF	TGTGCCAGCAGCTTGGCCGGGGGGCCCACTGAAGCTTTCTTT
many	TRBJ2-5	NA	TRBV11-2	CASSLHASYQETQYF	TGTGCCAGCAGCTTACATGCCTCATACCAAGAGACCCAGTACTTC
many	TRBJ1-4	NA	TRBV13	CASSLQGDEKLFF	TGTGCCAGCAGCTTACAGGGAGATGAAAAACTGTTTTTT
NA	TRBJ2-1	TRBD2	TRBV29-1	CSVELAGDEQFF	TGCAGCGTTGAACTAGCGGGCGATGAGCAGTTCTTC
many	TRBJ1-1	NA	TRBV10-2	CASSERGLANTEAFF	TGCGCCAGCAGTGAGCGGGGTTTGGCGAACACTGAAGCTTTCTTT
NA	TRBJ2-7	NA	TRBV7-9	CASNGQLVYEQYF	TGTGCCAGCAACGGACAGCTCGTGTACGAGCAGTACTTC
many	TRBJ2-1	TRBD1	TRBV29-1	CSVEAPFRDRGRGQFF	TGCAGCGTTGAAGCTCCCTTCCGGGACAGGGGGCGCGGGCAGTTCTTC
NA	TRBJ1-1	NA	TRBV12-3/TRBV12-4	CASSFAGTNTEAFF	TGTGCCAGCAGTTTTGCAGGGACCAACACTGAAGCTTTCTTT
NA	TRBJ1-2	TRBD1	TRBV5-4	CASSLPGQGPYYGYTF	TGTGCCAGCAGCTTACCGGGACAGGGCCCGTACTATGGCTACACCTTC
NA	TRBJ2-5	NA	TRBV7-9	CASTSSWGKETQYF	TGTGCCAGCACCTCCTCCTGGGGTAAAGAGACCCAGTACTTC
NA	TRBJ2-5	NA	TRBV30	CAWAGQPQETQYF	TGTGCCTGGGCGGGACAGCCACAAGAGACCCAGTACTTC
NA	TRBJ1-5	NA	TRBV7-4	CASSFRDTGYVQPQHF	TGTGCCAGCAGCTTCCGAGATACAGGGTATGTGCAGCCCCAGCATTTT
few	TRBJ2-3	NA	TRBV20-1	CSARDWSDPSTDTQYF	TGCAGTGCTAGAGATTGGAGCGACCCTAGCACAGATACGCAGTATTTT
many	TRBJ2-5	NA	TRBV2	CASSGVGQETQYF	TGTGCCAGCAGTGGTGTCGGACAAGAGACCCAGTACTTC
many	TRBJ1-6	NA	TRBV11-3	CASSLRGTRSGDSPLHF	TGTGCCAGCAGCTTAAGGGGAACAAGGAGTGGGGATTCACCCCTCCACTTT
NA	TRBJ2-6	NA	TRBV19	CATKGGSGANVLTF	TGTGCCACCAAAGGGGGTTCTGGGGCCAACGTCCTGACTTTC
NA	TRBJ2-7	NA	TRBV25-1	CASSHDSASQQYF	TGTGCCAGCAGCCACGACTCGGCGTCCCAGCAGTACTTC
NA	TRBJ1-2	NA	TRBV6-4	CASSPSAGTYGYTF	TGTGCCAGCAGCCCCTCGGCAGGTACCTATGGCTACACCTTC
many	TRBJ1-1	TRBD1	TRBV4-2	CASSQDLSTVRGTEAFF	TGTGCCAGCAGCCAAGATCTTTCGACTGTCAGGGGGACTGAAGCTTTCTTT
NA	TRBJ2-7	NA	TRBV13	CASSAGPPHSYEQYF	TGTGCCAGCAGCGCCGGACCTCCTCACTCCTACGAGCAGTACTTC
NA	TRBJ2-7	TRBD2	TRBV9	CASSVRLAGGYEQYF	TGTGCCAGCAGCGTCAGACTAGCGGGGGGCTACGAGCAGTACTTC
NA	TRBJ2-1	NA	TRBV9	CASSPYSGLNEQSF	TGTGCCAGCAGCCCCTATAGTGGCCTCAATGAGCAGTCCTTC
NA	TRBJ1-1	NA	TRBV19	CASSMDAREPKNTEAFF	TGTGCCAGTAGTATGGACGCCCGCGAACCTAAGAACACTGAAGCTTTCTTT
many	TRBJ2-4	TRBD1	TRBV7-8	CASSLRDRAKNIQYF	TGTGCCAGCAGCCTCCGGGACAGGGCGAAAAACATTCAGTACTTC
NA	TRBJ1-6	TRBD1	TRBV2	CASRVTGTGFAPLHF	TGTGCCAGCAGGGTTACCGGGACAGGCTTTGCACCCCTCCACTTT
NA	TRBJ1-1	TRBD1	TRBV25-1	CASSAGGRAFF	TGTGCCAGCAGTGCAGGGGGCCGCGCTTTCTTT
few	TRBJ1-2	NA	TRBV19	CASSLFSGRGDYGYTF	TGTGCCAGTAGTCTTTTTTCGGGACGGGGGGACTATGGCTACACCTTC